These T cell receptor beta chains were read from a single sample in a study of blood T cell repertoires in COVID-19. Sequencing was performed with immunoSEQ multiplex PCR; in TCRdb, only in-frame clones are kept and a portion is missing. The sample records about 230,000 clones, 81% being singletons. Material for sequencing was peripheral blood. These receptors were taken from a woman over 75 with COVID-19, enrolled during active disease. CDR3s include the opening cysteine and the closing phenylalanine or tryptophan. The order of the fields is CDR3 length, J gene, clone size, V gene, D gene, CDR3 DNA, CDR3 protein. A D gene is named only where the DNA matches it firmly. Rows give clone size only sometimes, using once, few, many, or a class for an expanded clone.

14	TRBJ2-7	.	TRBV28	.	TGTGCCATTACGACAGCACAATTTCCCTACGAGCAGTACTTC	CAITTAQFPYEQYF
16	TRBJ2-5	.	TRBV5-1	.	TGCGCCAGCAGCTTCCCCCTCGGACAGTTAGGAGAGACCCAGTACTTC	CASSFPLGQLGETQYF
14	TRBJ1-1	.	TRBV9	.	TGTGCCAGCAGCGTAGATCCTACAAGGAGTGAAGCTTTCTTT	CASSVDPTRSEAFF
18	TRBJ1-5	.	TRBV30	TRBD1	TGTGCCTGGAGCGTTAGGCCGGGACAGGGGGCCTTGAATCAGCCCCAGCATTTT	CAWSVRPGQGALNQPQHF
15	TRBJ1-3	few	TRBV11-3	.	TGTGCCAGCAGCTATAACTCTAACTCTGGAAACACCATATATTTT	CASSYNSNSGNTIYF
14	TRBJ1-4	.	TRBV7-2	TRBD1	TGTGCCAGCAGCCCTGACAGGGGTGGCGAAAAACTGTTTTTT	CASSPDRGGEKLFF
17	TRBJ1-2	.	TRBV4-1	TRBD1	TGCGCCAGCAGCCAAGATGGACAGGCATTAACCGGTGGAGGCTACACCTTC	CASSQDGQALTGGGYTF
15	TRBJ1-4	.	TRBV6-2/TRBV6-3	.	TGTGCCAGCAGTTACGCCCGGAGTTCGGGTGAAAAACTGTTTTTT	CASSYARSSGEKLFF
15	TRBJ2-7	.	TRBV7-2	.	TGTGCCAGCAGCTTAGGCCAGGCCATTCCCTACGAGCAGTACTTC	CASSLGQAIPYEQYF
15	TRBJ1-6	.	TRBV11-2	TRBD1	TGTGCCAGCAGCTTTCGGGGACAGGGTAATTCACCCCTCCACTTT	CASSFRGQGNSPLHF
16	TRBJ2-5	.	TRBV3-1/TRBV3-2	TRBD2	TGTGCCAGCAGCCAAGATCCCGGGGGGGTGAGAGAGACCCAGTACTTC	CASSQDPGGVRETQYF
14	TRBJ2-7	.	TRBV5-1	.	TGCGCCAGCAGCCCCGGGTCGGGGGTAACCGAGCAGTACTTC	CASSPGSGVTEQYF
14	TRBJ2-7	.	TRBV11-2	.	TGTGCCAGCCGAGCGGTACCGAACTCCTACGAGCAGTACTTC	CASRAVPNSYEQYF
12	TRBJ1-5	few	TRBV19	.	TGTGCCAGTAGTATCGGGGGAAAGCCCCAGCATTTT	CASSIGGKPQHF
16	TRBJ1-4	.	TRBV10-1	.	TGCGCCAGCAGTGAGGGTGCGGCGGGGACTGGTGAAAAACTGTTTTTT	CASSEGAAGTGEKLFF
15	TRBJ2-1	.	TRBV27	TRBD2	TGTGCCAGCAGTTACCGGGCGGGACTAGTAAATGAGCAGTTCTTC	CASSYRAGLVNEQFF
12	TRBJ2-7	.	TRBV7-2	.	TGTGCCAGCAGCCGCAGTTTATACGAGCAGTACTTC	CASSRSLYEQYF
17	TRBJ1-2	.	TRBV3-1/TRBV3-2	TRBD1	TGTGCCAGCAGCCAAGTGCGGGGGGGCACAGGGGGGTTTGGCTACACCTTC	CASSQVRGGTGGFGYTF
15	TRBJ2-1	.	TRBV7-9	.	TGTGCCAGCAGCCTCAGGGGCTCTGAATACAATGAGCAGTTCTTC	CASSLRGSEYNEQFF
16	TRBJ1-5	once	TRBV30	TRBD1	TGTGCCTGGAGTCATAGGGGGACAGGGCTAAATCAGCCCCAGCATTTT	CAWSHRGTGLNQPQHF
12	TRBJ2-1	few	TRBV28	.	TGTGCGGGACAAAACTCCTACAATGAGCAGTTCTTC	CAGQNSYNEQFF
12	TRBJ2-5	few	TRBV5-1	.	TGCGCCAGCAGAAGGGGGCAAGAGACCCAGTACTTC	CASRRGQETQYF
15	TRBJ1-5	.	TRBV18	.	TGTGCCAGCTCACCAGAAACAGCCCACAATCAGCCCCAGCATTTT	CASSPETAHNQPQHF
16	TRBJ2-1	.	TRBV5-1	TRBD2	TGCGCCAGCAGCGCTAGCGGGAGTAGGACCTACAATGAGCAGTTCTTC	CASSASGSRTYNEQFF
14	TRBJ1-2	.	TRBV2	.	TGTGCCAGCAAGCCCGGGACTTCAGGGTCCGGCTACACCTTC	CASKPGTSGSGYTF
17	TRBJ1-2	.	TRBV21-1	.	TGTGCCAGCAGCAAAGAACGGGACAGGGGGCCTTTCTATGGCTACACCTTC	CASSKERDRGPFYGYTF
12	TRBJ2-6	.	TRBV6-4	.	TGTGCCAGCGGTACAGGGGCCAACGTCCTGACTTTC	CASGTGANVLTF
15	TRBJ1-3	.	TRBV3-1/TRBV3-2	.	TGTGCCAGCAGCCCCTGGCGGGGCGGCGGAAACACCATATATTTT	CASSPWRGGGNTIYF
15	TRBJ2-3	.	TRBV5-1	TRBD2	TGCGCCAGCAGCCCTAGCGGGGATCCCACAGATACGCAGTATTTT	CASSPSGDPTDTQYF
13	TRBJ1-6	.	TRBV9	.	TGTGCCAGCAGCGGGCAGGGTAATTCACCCCTCCACTTT	CASSGQGNSPLHF
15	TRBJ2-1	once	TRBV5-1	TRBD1	TGCGCCAGCAGCCTATCGGGACAGGGGAACAATGAGCAGTTCTTC	CASSLSGQGNNEQFF
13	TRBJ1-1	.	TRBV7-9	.	TGTGCCAGCAGTCGTACAGGGAACACTGAAGCTTTCTTT	CASSRTGNTEAFF
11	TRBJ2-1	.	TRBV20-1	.	TGCAGTGCTTCCAGGGGACCTGAGCAGTTCTTC	CSASRGPEQFF
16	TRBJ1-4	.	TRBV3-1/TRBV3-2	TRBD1	TGTGCCAGCAGCCAAAGGGGAGGGACAGGGAGTGAAAAACTGTTTTTT	CASSQRGGTGSEKLFF
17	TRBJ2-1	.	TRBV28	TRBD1	TGTGCCAGCAGTGCCCTCACAGGGGCGTTAGGCTACAATGAGCAGTTCTTC	CASSALTGALGYNEQFF
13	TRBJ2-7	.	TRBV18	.	TGTGCCAGCTCACCTGACTTTGGCTACGAGCAGTACTTC	CASSPDFGYEQYF
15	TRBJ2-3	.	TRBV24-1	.	TGTGCCACCAGTGATAGCCGCGGCGGCACAGATACGCAGTATTTT	CATSDSRGGTDTQYF
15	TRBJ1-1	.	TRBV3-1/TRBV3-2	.	TGTGCCAGCAGCCAACGGGGGGCGGGGGGCACTGAAGCTTTCTTT	CASSQRGAGGTEAFF
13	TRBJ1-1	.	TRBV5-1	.	TGCGCCAGCAGCTTGCAGGGGCCCACTGAAGCTTTCTTT	CASSLQGPTEAFF
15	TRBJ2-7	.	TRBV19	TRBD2	TGTGCCAGTAGTACCCCCGGGACTAGCGGCTACGAGCAGTACTTC	CASSTPGTSGYEQYF
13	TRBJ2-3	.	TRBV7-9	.	TGTGCCAGCAGCTTAGGTGGGAGGAGGACGCAGTATTTT	CASSLGGRRTQYF
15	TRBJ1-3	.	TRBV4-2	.	TGTGCCAGCAGCCATTTACAGAGCTCTGGAAACACCATATATTTT	CASSHLQSSGNTIYF
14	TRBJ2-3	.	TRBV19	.	TGTGCCAGTAGTATAGGGACTAGCACAGATACGCAGTATTTT	CASSIGTSTDTQYF
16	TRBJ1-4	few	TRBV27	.	TGTGCCAGCAGTTTTTCTGTGTCGGGGGACAATGAAAAACTGTTTTTT	CASSFSVSGDNEKLFF
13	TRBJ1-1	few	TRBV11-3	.	TGTGCCAGCAGCTTGGGGCAAGCCACTGAAGCTTTCTTT	CASSLGQATEAFF
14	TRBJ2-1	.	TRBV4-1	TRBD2	TGCGCCAGCAGCCGTACGCGGGGGGCCGATGAGCAGTTCTTC	CASSRTRGADEQFF
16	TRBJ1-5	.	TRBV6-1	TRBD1	TGTGCCAGCAGTGATATGGGACAGCTGACCAATCAGCCCCAGCATTTT	CASSDMGQLTNQPQHF
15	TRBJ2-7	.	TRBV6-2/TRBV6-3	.	TGTGCCAGCAGTTACTCGCTACCTCTAGCATACGAGCAGTACTTC	CASSYSLPLAYEQYF
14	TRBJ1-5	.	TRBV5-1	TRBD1	TGCGCCAGCAGTTTGGACAGGGGAGGTCAGCCCCAGCATTTT	CASSLDRGGQPQHF
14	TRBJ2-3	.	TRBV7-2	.	TGTGCCAGCAGCTTAGTTCTAGTGGGAGATACGCAGTATTTT	CASSLVLVGDTQYF
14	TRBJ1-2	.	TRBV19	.	TGTGCCACCTTGCCCCGGGGGGCTAACTATGGCTACACCTTC	CATLPRGANYGYTF
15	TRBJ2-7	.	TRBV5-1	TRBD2	TGCGCCAGCAGCTTGGGCGGGGGGCTCTCCTACGAGCAGTACTTC	CASSLGGGLSYEQYF